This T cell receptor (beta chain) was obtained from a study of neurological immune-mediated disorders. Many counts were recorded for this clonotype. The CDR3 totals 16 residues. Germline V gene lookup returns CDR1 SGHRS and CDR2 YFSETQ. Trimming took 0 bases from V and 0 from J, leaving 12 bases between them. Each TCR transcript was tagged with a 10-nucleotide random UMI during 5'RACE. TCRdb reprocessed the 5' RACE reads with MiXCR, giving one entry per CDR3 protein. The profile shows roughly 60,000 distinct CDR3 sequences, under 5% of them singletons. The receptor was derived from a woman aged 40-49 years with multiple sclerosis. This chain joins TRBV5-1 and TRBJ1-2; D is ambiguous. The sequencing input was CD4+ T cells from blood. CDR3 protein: CASSLAGQRANYGYTF. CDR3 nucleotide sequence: TGCGCCAGCAGCTTGGCCGGCCAGAGAGCTAACTATGGCTACACCTTC.